The 17 T cell receptor beta chains below were found in one sample sequenced in a study of T cells in Graves' hyperthyroidism and ophthalmopathy. RNA transcripts gave rise to amplified TCR beta CDR3 regions. HTBI primers were used for first-round RT-PCR of the TCR CDR3. TCRdb analysed the multiplex PCR reads with MiXCR anew, one entry per CDR3 protein. Of about 380,000 distinct CDR3 sequences listed, about 18% are singletons. Sequenced material: blood. All receptors come from a man aged 18 to 30 with Graves' ophthalmopathy.

The CDR3 DNA is TGCAGTGCTAGGGTACCCAAGGCGAACACCGGGGAGCTGTTTTTT. Its translation: CSARVPKANTGELFF. The chain carries TRBV20-1 and TRBJ2-2; no reliable D call. CDR3 size: 15 residues. V was shortened by 3 bases and J by 0 bases, with 11 bases between the two germline ends. The germline V gene has CDR1 DFQATT and CDR2 SNEGSKA (reference sequence).

This clonotype came up a few times. This rearrangement joins TRBV28 to TRBJ2-7, with 9 bases aligning to TRBD1. Germline V CDR1 and CDR2: MDHEN, SYDVKM. The CDR3 totals 16 residues. V was clipped by 5 bases and J by 1 base; unmatched bases: 9. CDR3 coding DNA: TGTGCCAGCAGTCTATACACCGGGACAGGGTCCTACGAGCAGTACTTC. Translated: CASSLYTGTGSYEQYF.

The sample holds a few counts of this clonotype. This chain uses TRBV27 with TRBJ1-6; D possibly corresponds to TRBD1 (5 bases). This CDR3 region has 16 residues. Germline V CDR1 and CDR2: MNHEY, SMNVEV (reference sequence). V was cut by 6 bases and J by 6 bases, with 18 bases left in between. CDR3 residues: CASRGGSPVPNSPLHF. In DNA, the CDR3 is TGTGCCAGCAGGGGGGGAAGTCCTGTCCCTAATTCACCCCTCCACTTT.

The J gene is TRBJ2-7, the V gene TRBV24-1; D might be TRBD1 (6 bases). Trimming pared 0 bases from V and 5 bases from J, leaving 7 bases between. This CDR3 region has 13 residues. Germline loops: CDR1 KGHDR, CDR2 SFDVKD. The chain's CDR3 is CATSDLTGNEQYF. CDR3 bases: TGTGCCACCAGTGATTTGACAGGGAACGAGCAGTACTTC.

This clonotype was counted only a few times. This sequence joins TRBV25-1 and TRBJ1-1, with D possibly TRBD1 on 5 matching bases. Between the trimmed V and J ends, which lost 5 bases and 2 bases, there was a span of 9 bases. This CDR3 region has 13 residues. CDR1 MGHDK and CDR2 SYGVNS come from the germline V gene. The CDR3 here is CASSWGLNTEAFF. DNA for the CDR3: TGTGCCAGCAGTTGGGGACTCAACACTGAAGCTTTCTTT.

This chain links TRBV6-2 or TRBV6-3 with TRBJ2-1; TRBD2 matches at 9 bases. The V gene's germline CDR1 is MNHEY and CDR2 SVGEGT. The CDR3 length is 18 residues. Trimming removed 4 bases from V and 0 bases from J; junction bases left unmatched: 10. CDR3 nucleotide sequence: TGTGCCAGCAGTTCCAGAGTAGCGGGGGCCGTCTCCTACAATGAGCAGTTCTTC. Protein sequence: CASSSRVAGAVSYNEQFF.

Worth noting for this clonotype: An end of the junction does not agree with germline; a read error may underlie this. V is TRBV27 and J is TRBJ2-5; D is ambiguous. The CDR3 contains 16 residues. Germline CDR1 and CDR2: MNHEY and SMNVEV (reference sequence). The chain's CDR3 is CASSAHLDGTQEAQYF. CDR3 nucleotides: TGTGCCAGCAGCGCCCACCTCGACGGAACTCAAGAGGCCCAGTACTTC.

This clonotype was detected ten times or more. The gene calls are TRBV7-2 and TRBJ2-7; D is possibly TRBD1 (6 bases). The CDR3 is made up of 13 amino acids. The V end was cut by 1 base, the J end by 7 bases, with 11 bases between. Germline V gene data show CDR1 as SGHTA and CDR2 as FQGNSA. CDR3 region: CASSLGGPVEQYF. CDR3 bases: TGTGCCAGCAGCTTAGGGGGGCCGGTTGAGCAGTACTTC.

The chain recombines TRBV11-2 with TRBJ2-1, with TRBD2 as a possible D gene (7 bases). The J call may not be correct, given that the DNA end is closer to TRBJ2-7. The CDR3 contains 15 residues. Looked up from germline, CDR1 is SGHAT and CDR2 is FQNNGV. This CDR3 is CASSLDGGPYNEQYF. The CDR3 DNA follows: TGTGCCAGCAGCTTAGACGGGGGGCCTTACAATGAGCAGTACTTC.

In its sample, this clonotype was seen many times. This chain uses TRBV11-1 with TRBJ2-3, with 10 bases that match TRBD2. Trimming removed 5 bases from V and 2 bases from J; junction bases left unmatched: 10. This CDR3 spans 17 amino acids. Per the germline V gene, CDR1 is SGHAT and CDR2 is FQDESV (reference sequence). CDR3 nucleotide sequence: TGTGCCAGCAGCCTTGCTGGACTAGCGGCTTTCACAGATACGCAGTATTTT. This encodes CASSLAGLAAFTDTQYF.

A few counts support this clonotype. V is TRBV20-1 and J is TRBJ1-2, with D possibly being TRBD1 (5 bases). Trimming pared 8 bases from V and 1 base from J, leaving 14 bases between. The CDR3 contains 13 residues. CDR1 is DFQATT and CDR2 is SNEGSKA in the germline V gene (reference sequence). The DNA of the CDR3 is TGCAGTCCCCGGGGGACTGATAACTATGGCTACACCTTC. Its translation is CSPRGTDNYGYTF.

The chain combines TRBV9 with TRBJ1-4; no clear D gene. V gave up 4 bases and J gave up 2 bases, with 12 bases separating them. Germline assignment: CDR1 SGDLS and CDR2 YYNGEE. This CDR3 contains 15 residues. The CDR3 sequence: CASSSGEGTNEKLFF. As DNA, the CDR3 is TGTGCCAGCAGCAGCGGGGAAGGGACTAATGAAAAACTGTTTTTT.

The sample holds many counts of this clonotype. The rearrangement links TRBV7-9 to TRBJ1-2; D not resolved. Germline V gene lookup returns CDR1 SEHNR and CDR2 FQNEAQ (reference sequence). The CDR3 extends over 13 amino acids. Trimming pared 3 bases from V and 8 bases from J, leaving 13 bases between. The CDR3 loop reads CASSFTAGEGYTF. CDR3 nucleotides: TGTGCCAGCAGCTTCACGGCGGGAGAGGGCTACACCTTC.

In this sample, this clonotype turned up many times. V and J are TRBV20-1 and TRBJ2-1; the D gene is possibly TRBD1 (5 bases). The CDR3 extends over 12 amino acids. CDR1 and CDR2 (germline): DFQATT, SNEGSKA (reference sequence). V dropped 5 bases and J dropped 3 bases, with 8 bases sitting between them. CDR3 sequence (DNA): TGCAGTGCTGGTCAGGGCTACAATGAGCAGTTCTTC. Protein product: CSAGQGYNEQFF.

The genes are TRBV19 and TRBJ1-5; no clear D. V lost 8 bases and J 1 base, leaving 15 bases between the germline ends. This CDR3 contains 15 residues. Germline V lookup: CDR1 LNHDA, CDR2 SQIVND (reference sequence). CDR3 loop: CASRTGEASNQPQHF. Written as DNA, the CDR3 is TGTGCCAGTCGAACCGGGGAGGCCAGCAATCAGCCCCAGCATTTT.

The sample holds a few counts of this clonotype. The gene calls are TRBV7-3 and TRBJ2-1; 16 bases agree with TRBD2. CDR1 and CDR2 (germline): SGHTA, FQGTGA. The junction had 9 bases not matched to a gene; V was cut back by 5 bases and J by 14 bases. The CDR3 has 15 amino acids. CDR3 amino acids: CASSETGTSGGAEFF. The DNA of the CDR3 is TGTGCCAGCAGCGAAACCGGGACTAGCGGGGGGGCCGAGTTCTTC. The variable domain in full, with the rest retrieved from reference TRBV7-3 and TRBJ2-1, is GAGVSQTPSNKVTEKGKYVELRCDPISGHTALYWYRQSLGQGPEFLIYFQGTGAADDSGLPNDRFFAVRPEGSVSTLKIQRTERGDSAVYLCASSETGTSGGAEFFGPGTRLTVL.

This chain connects TRBV20-1 to TRBJ2-3; tentatively, D is TRBD2 (6 bases). The CDR3 length is 12 residues. Germline loops: CDR1 DFQATT, CDR2 SNEGSKA (reference sequence). With 6 bases removed from V and 7 bases from J, the gap between germline ends came to 14 bases. The chain's CDR3 is CSAPGDGHTQYF. Written as DNA, the CDR3 is TGCAGTGCCCCGGGAGACGGGCATACGCAGTATTTT.